The T cell receptor (beta chain) under discussion was sequenced for a study of a mutant IDH1 vaccine in newly diagnosed glioma. The overall study: Vaccine administration was initiated 4-6 weeks following radiotherapy alone, or with temozolomide cycles.

About this clone itself: What it binds is not known.

The table came from immunoSEQ multiplex PCR; TCRdb's copy has only in-frame clones and leaves some out. The sample holds over 40,000 clones, more than 60% seen once. CDR3 length: 16 amino acids. Germline V gives CDR1 SGHTA, CDR2 FQGTGA. V lost 1 base and J lost 8, with 18 bases in between. Time point noted: week 23, last vaccination. It was 300 ug of mutant IDH1 20-mer peptide that made up each vaccine dose, given with topical imiquimod. The origin of this receptor is a woman in her forties with glioma. Some clones in this sample may be carry-over from other donors' samples. Specimen: PBMCs, collected from a glioma patient whose treatment included an IDH1 peptide vaccine. V and J are TRBV7-3 and TRBJ2-1, with a possible D match to TRBD2 (5 bases). The CDR3 region has the DNA TGTGCCAGCAGCTTAATTGGGCGGGCTGCGGTCGATGAGCAGTTCTTC. Protein sequence: CASSLIGRAAVDEQFF.